What follows are 21 T cell receptor beta chains derived from one specimen sequenced in a study of vaccination effects on CD4 cells after COVID-19. Assay used: immunoSEQ multiplex PCR; TCRdb lists only in-frame clones, some missing. There are around 67,000 clones in the sample; about 80% occur only once, and approximately 1.2% lies in the top ten. For these TCRs, the target antigens are not known. Antigen-specific CD4+ T cells were first expanded with viral peptide pools by the ViraFEST assay and only then sequenced. Subsequent to about 10 days of culture, CD4+ T cells were isolated. All study participants received two doses of BNT162b2 or mRNA-1273 vaccine. The sample in question was CD4+ T cells from PBMCs cultured with HCoV-229E spike peptides, obtained after COVID-19 vaccination. The receptors were sampled from a human donor who received a COVID-19 vaccine.

The genes are TRBV10-3 and TRBJ2-7; D is unclear. Trimming pared 6 bases from V and 2 bases from J, leaving 17 bases between. The germline CDR1 and CDR2 sequences are ENHRY and SYGVKD. The CDR3 covers 15 residues. The CDR3 DNA sequence: TGTGCCATCAGCGATCAGAGCCAGGCCACCTACGAGCAGTACGTC. It encodes CAISDQSQATYEQYV.

The V gene is TRBV10-3, the J gene TRBJ2-3, with TRBD1 identical over 7 bases. Germline trimming cut 2 bases from V and 2 bases from J; bases unmatched to any gene: 10. CDR3 size: 17 residues. Per germline, CDR1 ENHRY and CDR2 SYGVKD. The CDR3 DNA follows: TGTGCCATCAGTGAGCCCCATTCCGGGACAGCCACAGATACGCAGTATTTT. Its translation is CAISEPHSGTATDTQYF.

The genes are TRBV6-5 and TRBJ2-2, with TRBD1 matching 12 bases. The V gene's germline CDR1 is MNHEY and CDR2 SVGAGI. The CDR3 loop spans 13 amino acids. J gave up 8 bases and V 11 bases, and 6 bases lay outside the gene matches. The CDR3 loop is CAGDRGRLGELFF. The DNA for the CDR3 is TGTGCCGGGGACAGGGGGCGATTGGGGGAGCTGTTTTTT.

The V and J genes are TRBV6-4 and TRBJ1-2; D unclear. V lost 2 bases, J lost 4 bases, and 14 bases lay in between. CDR1 and CDR2 (germline): MRHNA, SNTAGT. This CDR3 spans 15 amino acids. Here the CDR3 reads CASSDGALPPYGYTF. The CDR3 nucleotides are TGTGCCAGCAGTGACGGTGCGTTACCCCCCTATGGCTACACCTTC.

The chain employs TRBV9 and TRBJ2-7; D unresolved. The CDR3 is made up of 12 amino acids. V dropped 4 bases and J dropped 3 bases, with 8 bases sitting between them. Germline V gene data show CDR1 as SGDLS and CDR2 as YYNGEE. CDR3 protein: CASSPRIYEQYV. The CDR3 DNA follows: TGTGCCAGCAGCCCTAGGATCTACGAGCAGTACGTC.

The V call is TRBV5-6, the J call TRBJ2-7, with D perhaps matching TRBD1 (6 bases). The CDR3 is 14 residues long. The V gene's germline CDR1 is SGHDT and CDR2 YYEEEE. Trimming shortened V by 4 bases and J by 1 base, and 12 bases separated the two germline ends. The CDR3 sequence is CASSRYRESYEQYV. CDR3 sequence (DNA): TGTGCCAGCAGCCGGTACAGGGAGTCCTACGAGCAGTACGTC.

This chain links TRBV7-2 with TRBJ2-3; D is unclear. CDR3 size: 13 residues. The germline V gene has CDR1 SGHTA and CDR2 FQGNSA. The V and J ends lost 1 base and 6 bases respectively, with 8 bases between them. The CDR3 loop reads CASSLGIGDTQYF. CDR3 DNA sequence: TGTGCCAGCAGCTTAGGGATAGGGGATACGCAGTATTTT. Full variable domain (remainder filled in from reference TRBV7-2 and TRBJ2-3): GAGVSQSPSNKVTEKGKDVELRCDPISGHTALYWYRQSLGQGLEFLIYFQGNSAPDKSGLPSDRFSAERTGGSVSTLTIQRTQQEDSAVYLCASSLGIGDTQYFGPGTRLTVL.

As DNA, the CDR3 is TGTGCCAGCAGTCGGGGAAATGAAAAACTGTTTTTT. This gives the protein CASSRGNEKLFF. This chain uses TRBV2 with TRBJ1-4; D is unresolved. The V end lost 5 bases, the J end lost 5 bases, and 6 bases lay between the germline ends. The CDR3 runs 12 residues. Germline V lookup: CDR1 SNHLY, CDR2 FYNNEI.

The chain has TRBV15 and TRBJ2-2, with 9 bases fitting TRBD1. Germline V CDR1 and CDR2: LNHNV, YYDKDF (reference sequence). V was pared by 5 bases and J by 6 bases, with 13 bases of the junction left unmatched. The length of the CDR3 is 17 residues. The DNA of the CDR3 is TGTGCCACCAGCCTCTACGAACAGGGGGCTTGGGCCGGGGAGCTGTTTTTT. Its translation: CATSLYEQGAWAGELFF.

The rearrangement uses TRBV24-1 and TRBJ1-1; unclear D gene. CDR1 is KGHDR and CDR2 is SFDVKD in the germline V gene. CDR3 length equals 14 residues. Trimming took off 3 bases at V and 1 base at J, with 8 bases between the two ends. The CDR3 region is CATSDPSKNTEAFF. In DNA form, the CDR3 reads TGTGCCACCAGTGATCCCTCAAAGAACACTGAAGCTTTCTTT.

This sequence joins TRBV5-1 and TRBJ2-5; either TRBD1 or TRBD2 may supply D (6 bases each). Trimming took off 0 bases at V and 3 bases at J, with 18 bases between the two ends. The CDR3 contains 17 residues. Germline CDR1 reads SGHRS; CDR2 reads YFSETQ. CDR3 sequence: CASSLGRGAGREETQYF. The CDR3 DNA follows: TGCGCCAGCAGCTTGGGTAGGGGGGCGGGAAGAGAAGAGACCCAGTACTTC.

V is TRBV27 and J is TRBJ1-5, with 8 bases that match TRBD1. Per germline, CDR1 MNHEY and CDR2 SMNVEV (reference sequence). The V and J ends lost 4 bases and 6 bases, in that order; junction bases with no gene match: 8. The CDR3 is made up of 15 amino acids. The CDR3 nucleotides read TGTGCCAGCAGTTCCTGGACAGGGTCTGGTCAGCCCCAGCATTTT. Translation gives CASSSWTGSGQPQHF.

The rearrangement links TRBV6-2 or TRBV6-3 to TRBJ1-1; 7 positions match TRBD1. Germline-derived CDR1 and CDR2 are MNHEY and SVGEGT. The CDR3 is 13 amino acids. Trimming took 6 bases from V and 10 from J; bases not matched to a gene: 11. The CDR3: CASSPDRFAGAFF. The CDR3 nucleotides read TGTGCCAGCAGCCCGGACAGGTTTGCGGGAGCTTTCTTT.

This chain links TRBV20-1 with TRBJ2-5, with 8 bases lining up with TRBD2. Germline V CDR1 and CDR2: DFQATT, SNEGSKA (reference sequence). V shed 3 bases and J 1 base; nucleotides not matched to a gene: 13. The CDR3 is 17 amino acids. CDR3 protein: CSASPLSGSGVQETQYF. For the CDR3, the DNA is TGCAGTGCTAGTCCCCTTTCGGGTAGCGGGGTCCAAGAGACCCAGTACTTC.

In nucleotides, the CDR3 is TGCAGCGTTGGGGCAGCGGGGGCGGTCTCCTACAATGAGCAGTTCTTC. Translating gives CSVGAAGAVSYNEQFF. The chain joins TRBV29-1 to TRBJ2-1; 8 bases fit TRBD2. Germline V lookup: CDR1 SQVTM, CDR2 ANQGSEA. There are 16 residues in the CDR3. After removal of 4 bases from V and 0 bases from J, the junction contained 8 bases not matched to a gene.

The chain carries TRBV11-1 and TRBJ1-1; D gene unclear. Trimming took off 2 bases at V and 1 base at J, with 11 bases between the two ends. The CDR3 is 15 residues long. From germline, CDR1 is SGHAT and CDR2 FQDESV (reference sequence). The CDR3 DNA reads TGTGCCAGCAGCTTAATTGGGCTTACGAACACTGAAGCTTTCTTT. It is translated as CASSLIGLTNTEAFF.

The genes are TRBV6-5 and TRBJ1-5; tentative D call: TRBD1 (6 bases). CDR1 MNHEY and CDR2 SVGAGI come from the germline V gene. The CDR3 totals 14 residues. The V gene lost 3 bases and the J gene lost 7 bases, with 13 bases spanning the gap. CDR3: CASSYRGQGQPQHF. In DNA form, the CDR3 reads TGTGCCAGCAGTTATAGGGGACAAGGGCAGCCCCAGCATTTT.

This sequence joins TRBV18 and TRBJ2-5; D is perhaps TRBD2 (5 bases). The CDR3 totals 14 residues. V dropped 3 bases and J dropped 7 bases, with 15 bases sitting between them. In germline, CDR1 is KGHSH, CDR2 LQKENI. The CDR3 DNA sequence: TGTGCCAGCTCACCTCCGACTAACCTAGGGACCCAGTACTTC. Its protein is CASSPPTNLGTQYF.

The V gene is TRBV2, the J gene TRBJ1-1; D unresolved. The CDR3 covers 14 residues. Deletions cut 3 bases from V and 3 bases from J, with 11 bases between. CDR1 is SNHLY, CDR2 FYNNEI, per germline. This CDR3 is CASSENQVDTEAFF. The CDR3 DNA reads TGTGCCAGCAGTGAGAACCAAGTGGACACTGAAGCTTTCTTT.

The rearrangement links TRBV18 to TRBJ1-1; the match to TRBD1 covers 7 bases. This CDR3 spans 17 amino acids. J was trimmed by 2 bases and V by 6 bases; bases with no gene match: 15. Germline CDR1 KGHSH, CDR2 LQKENI. The CDR3 spells CASSQRGGGAGNTEAFF. The CDR3 DNA reads TGTGCCAGCTCTCAAAGGGGAGGGGGCGCGGGCAACACTGAAGCTTTCTTT.

The chain combines TRBV10-3 with TRBJ1-5; perhaps TRBD1 as D (5 bases). Germline assignment: CDR1 ENHRY and CDR2 SYGVKD. The CDR3 length is 14 residues. V lost 6 bases to trimming and J lost 0 bases, with 9 bases between them. As DNA, the CDR3 is TGTGCCATCAGGGGGGATAATAGCAATCAGCCCCAGCATTTT. Its protein product is CAIRGDNSNQPQHF.